This passage covers 3 T cell receptor beta chains from one sample sequenced in a study of blood T cell repertoires in COVID-19. The data were produced by immunoSEQ multiplex PCR, yet TCRdb's version contains in-frame clones alone and is incomplete. The table shows 200,000 to 250,000 clones, with approximately 78% occurring only once. Sequencing was carried out using peripheral blood. The receptor source for this set is a woman aged 80 or older with COVID-19, enrolled during active disease.

In the case of this clone: This clone may be a read error of a much larger clone one base away. This chain connects TRBV13 to TRBJ1-1; maybe TRBD1 (5 bases). The CDR3 is 13 amino acids. Germline CDR1 and CDR2: PRHDT and FYEKMQ (reference sequence). The germline V and J ends were trimmed by 4 bases and 0 bases, with 6 bases remaining between them. This CDR3 reads CASSWGVNTEAFF. The CDR3 nucleotides read TGTGCCAGCAGCTGGGGGGTGAACACTGAAGCTTTCTTT.

The chain recombines TRBV30 with TRBJ1-5, with D hard to call. The germline gives CDR1 GTSNPN, CDR2 SVGIG (reference sequence). V was shortened by 0 bases and J by 11 bases, with 11 bases between the two germline ends. This CDR3 region has 12 residues. The CDR3 protein is CAWSVRGMAQHF. CDR3 coding DNA: TGTGCCTGGAGTGTAAGAGGAATGGCCCAGCATTTT.

The chain links TRBV27 to TRBJ1-2; D is possibly TRBD1 (6 bases). The V gene lost 6 bases and the J gene lost 7 bases, with 18 bases spanning the gap. Germline values: CDR1 MNHEY, CDR2 SMNVEV (reference sequence). The CDR3 has 14 residues. CDR3 region: CASSPRGGAFGYTF. For the CDR3, the DNA is TGTGCCAGCAGCCCCCGCGGGGGGGCTTTTGGCTACACCTTC.